Sequencing of this T cell receptor beta chain was carried out in a study of chemoradiotherapy in HPV16-positive cancers. Profiling relied on immunoSEQ multiplex PCR, and the TCRdb table lists in-frame clones only, not all of them. The repertoire holds approximately 50,000 clones, with about nine tenths as singletons. With 6 bases clipped from V and 8 bases from J, the junction kept 6 bases outside the gene matches. Germline values: CDR1 SGHAT, CDR2 FQDESV (reference sequence). The CDR3 loop spans 13 amino acids. This chain uses TRBV11-1 with TRBJ1-2; 10 nucleotides agree with TRBD1. Source: blood, taken from a patient who underwent chemoradiotherapy. This TCR derives from a human donor with HPV-associated anogenital cancer. CDR3 loop: CASSPTGGRGYTF. As DNA, the CDR3 is TGTGCCAGCAGTCCGACAGGGGGCCGAGGCTACACCTTC. Based on the CDR3 plus reference TRBV11-1 and TRBJ1-2, the full variable domain is EAEVAQSPRYKITEKSQAVAFWCDPISGHATLYWYRQILGQGPELLVQFQDESVVDDSQLPKDRFSAERLKGVDSTLKIQPAELGDSAMYLCASSPTGGRGYTFGSGTRLTVV.